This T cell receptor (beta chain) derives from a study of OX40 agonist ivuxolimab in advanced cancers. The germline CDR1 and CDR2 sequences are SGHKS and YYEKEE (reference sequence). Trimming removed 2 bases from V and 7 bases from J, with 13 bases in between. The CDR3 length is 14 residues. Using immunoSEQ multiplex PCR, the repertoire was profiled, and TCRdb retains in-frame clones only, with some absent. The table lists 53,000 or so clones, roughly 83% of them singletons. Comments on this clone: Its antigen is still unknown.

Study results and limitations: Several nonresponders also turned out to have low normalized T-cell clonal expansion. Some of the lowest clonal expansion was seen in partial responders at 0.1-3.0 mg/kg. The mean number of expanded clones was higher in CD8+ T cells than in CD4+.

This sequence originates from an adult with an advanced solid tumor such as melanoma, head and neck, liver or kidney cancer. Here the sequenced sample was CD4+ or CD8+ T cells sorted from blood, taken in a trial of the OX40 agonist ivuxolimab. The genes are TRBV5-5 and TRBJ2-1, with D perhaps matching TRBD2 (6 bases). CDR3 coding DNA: TGTGCCAGCAGCTTAAGGGGACTTGGGAATGAGCAGTTCTTC. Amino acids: CASSLRGLGNEQFF. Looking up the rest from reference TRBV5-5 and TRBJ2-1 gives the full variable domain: DAGVTQSPTHLIKTRGQQVTLRCSPISGHKSVSWYQQVLGQGPQFIFQYYEKEERGRGNFPDRFSARQFPNYSSELNVNALLLGDSALYLCASSLRGLGNEQFFGPGTRLTVL.